This TCR beta chain originates from a study of preoperative IRX-2 immunotherapy in early breast cancer. Libraries were prepared by immunoSEQ multiplex PCR; TCRdb keeps only in-frame clonotypes and omits some of them. The sample records around 88,000 clones, more than 80% being singletons. Treatment defined: preoperative locoregional IRX-2 cytokine immunotherapy. This phase Ib study tested locoregional IRX-2 cytokine immunotherapy given before surgery. The CDR3 runs 12 residues. The clonotype originates from a human donor with breast cancer. The sample in question was tumor tissue, obtained after IRX-2 immunotherapy. This chain joins TRBV22-1 and TRBJ1-4; the D call in the table, TRBD1, was not verified against the DNA. TRBV22-1 is flagged as a pseudogene. CDR3 sequence reads: CATSTGGERLFF. In DNA, the CDR3 is TGTGCCACCAGCACAGGGGGAGAGAGACTGTTTTTT.